This record concerns one TCR beta chain sequence. The sample comes from a study of blood T cell repertoires in COVID-19. Study context: Researchers got acute and convalescent COVID-19 samples from the United States, Italy and Spain. PBMCs, B-cell-depleted T cells, or T cells provided the cDNA or gDNA that made up the material.

As originally analysed: It was from reference gene primer amplification that nucleated cell counts were estimated. TCRdb keeps only in-frame clones here, not all; method: immunoSEQ multiplex PCR. Clonal size and the V and J genes are those of that table, whereas D and trimming came from the DNA. The table shows about 670,000 clones, with 85% to 90% occurring only once. CDR1 is LGHNA, CDR2 YNFKEQ, per germline. CDR3 size: 20 residues. Trimming took 1 base from V and 8 from J; bases not matched to a gene: 20. The V gene is TRBV4-2, the J gene TRBJ2-4; 10 nucleotides match TRBD2. The sequencing sample was made of peripheral blood. The source of this sequence is a woman aged 18-29 years with acute or convalescent COVID-19. CDR3 protein: CASSQAYPWGSGGNADIQYF. The DNA for the CDR3 is TGTGCCAGCAGCCAAGCCTACCCCTGGGGTAGCGGGGGGAATGCGGACATTCAGTACTTC.